Below, 11 T cell receptor beta chains from the same sample are listed, as sequenced in a study of sequential checkpoint blockade in melanoma. As for treatment: randomized to nivolumab then ipilimumab (arm A) or the reverse (arm B). The data were produced by immunoSEQ multiplex PCR, yet TCRdb's version contains in-frame clones alone and is incomplete. The table lists under 45,000 clones, approximately 84% of them singletons. Sequences were derived from CD8+ T cells sorted from blood (inferred from file names), sampled from a patient given nivolumab and ipilimumab in sequence. All receptors come from a human donor with melanoma.

As regards this clone: The same CDR3 can be traced to other DNA sequences in this sample. The chain's CDR3 is CASSPTGGYAEAFF. The CDR3 nucleotides are TGTGCCAGCAGTCCGACAGGGGGGTACGCTGAAGCTTTCTTT. This chain uses TRBV9 with TRBJ1-1; TRBD1 aligns across 9 bases. Germline CDR1 reads SGDLS; CDR2 reads YYNGEE. Trimming took 5 bases from V and 6 from J; bases not matched to a gene: 8. The CDR3 is 14 residues long.

The chain carries TRBV14 and TRBJ2-7; 9 nucleotides align to TRBD1. The CDR3 length is 16 residues. Germline CDR1 is SGHDN and CDR2 is FVKESK. The trim removed 2 bases at V and 3 bases at J, leaving 8 bases unmatched. CDR3 in DNA: TGTGCCAGCAGCCAATTTACAGGGGGCATAGTCTACGAGCAGTACTTC. It translates to CASSQFTGGIVYEQYF.

The rearrangement joins TRBV15 to TRBJ1-5, with TRBD1 as a possible D gene (6 bases). Germline V lookup: CDR1 LNHNV, CDR2 YYDKDF (reference sequence). The CDR3 runs 16 residues. V dropped 0 bases and J dropped 3 bases, with 12 bases sitting between them. CDR3: CATSRDSGDLNQPQHF. CDR3 nucleotides: TGTGCCACCAGCAGAGATTCAGGGGACCTCAATCAGCCCCAGCATTTT.

Concerning this clone itself: Relative to the germline gene, one junction end is altered; a read error may explain this. The chain couples TRBV6-1 to TRBJ2-7, with 13 bases lining up with TRBD2. Germline V gene sequence: CDR1 MNHNS, CDR2 SASEGT. The CDR3 runs 11 residues. The CDR3 sequence is CAALGGLAGIF. The DNA of the CDR3 is TGTGCCGCGCTAGGGGGACTAGCGGGAATCTTC.

The chain uses TRBV7-6 and TRBJ2-5, with a possible D match to TRBD1 (5 bases). Trimming left V 5 bases short and J 0 bases short, with 13 bases between. From germline, CDR1 is SGHVS and CDR2 FNYEAQ. This CDR3 region has 15 residues. CDR3 region: CASSILAGYQETQYF. As DNA, the CDR3 is TGTGCCAGCAGCATACTCGCAGGGTACCAAGAGACCCAGTACTTC.

By share, this clone ranks as medium-sized. The identical CDR3 is also encoded by other nucleotide sequences in the sample. The chain has TRBV6-4 and TRBJ2-3, with 7 bases aligning to TRBD2. The CDR3 is 15 amino acids. Trimming at V came to 0 bases and at J to 2 bases, leaving 2 bases not matched to a gene. Per the germline V gene, CDR1 is MRHNA and CDR2 is SNTAGT. In nucleotides, the CDR3 is TGTGCCAGCAGTGACTCAGCGGGGTCCACAGATACGCAGTATTTT. Translated, it gives CASSDSAGSTDTQYF.

The V gene is TRBV7-9, the J gene TRBJ1-1; 8 nucleotides agree with TRBD1. V was pared by 4 bases and J by 3 bases, with 7 bases of the junction left unmatched. This CDR3 is built from 15 residues. The germline V gene encodes CDR1 SEHNR and CDR2 FQNEAQ (reference sequence). The CDR3 spells CASSSPGGADTEAFF. DNA of the CDR3: TGTGCCAGCAGCTCCCCAGGGGGCGCGGACACTGAAGCTTTCTTT.

This clone occurred once. The V gene is TRBV28, the J gene TRBJ2-5; weak D call: TRBD1 (6 bases). Per germline, CDR1 MDHEN and CDR2 SYDVKM. V dropped 6 bases and J dropped 2 bases, with 22 bases sitting between them. The CDR3 is 17 residues long. The CDR3 DNA follows: TGTGCCAGCAGCAAACCCATCCTGACAGGTTTTCAAGAGACCCAGTACTTC. The encoded protein is CASSKPILTGFQETQYF.

V is TRBV2 and J is TRBJ2-1, with 9 bases matching TRBD2. The junction had 6 bases not matched to a gene; V was cut back by 5 bases and J by 4 bases. Germline loops: CDR1 SNHLY, CDR2 FYNNEI. This CDR3 has 15 residues. The CDR3 DNA reads TGTGCCAGCAGTCTGCGGGAGGGCCCTTACAATGAGCAGTTCTTC. Its protein is CASSLREGPYNEQFF.

V and J are TRBV5-4 and TRBJ2-3; 7 nucleotides line up with TRBD1. Losses at the gene ends were 2 bases for V and 0 bases for J; bases not matched to a gene: 3. There are 15 residues in the CDR3. Germline V gene data show CDR1 as SGHNT and CDR2 as YYREEE (reference sequence). The CDR3 DNA follows: TGTGCCAGCAGCTTAGGGGACAGCAGCACAGATACGCAGTATTTT. Amino acid sequence: CASSLGDSSTDTQYF.

The V and J genes are TRBV5-4 and TRBJ1-2; TRBD1 aligns across 8 bases. This CDR3 comprises 15 residues. Germline V gene sequence: CDR1 SGHNT, CDR2 YYREEE (reference sequence). Trimming cost V 1 base and J 3 bases; bases outside gene matches: 5. CDR3 amino acids: CASSLPGQGDYGYTF. Written as DNA, the CDR3 is TGTGCCAGCAGCTTGCCCGGACAGGGAGACTATGGCTACACCTTC.